Sequencing of this TCR beta chain was carried out in a study of blood T cell repertoires in COVID-19. Study overall: Whether acute or convalescent, the COVID-19 samples came from the United States, Italy and Spain. T cells, B-cell-depleted T cells, or PBMCs supplied cDNA or gDNA.

Under the authors' procedure: Nucleated cell counts were estimated from reference gene primer amplification. This table comes from immunoSEQ multiplex PCR, and its TCRdb copy is limited to in-frame clones, with some not included. V and J calls and clone size are as listed in that table; D and trimming were resolved from the DNA. The sample consists of about 180,000 clones, 84% of them appearing once. The CDR3 covers 15 residues. Trimming at V came to 4 bases and at J to 4 bases, leaving 6 bases not matched to a gene. Germline CDR1 is SEHNR and CDR2 is FQNEAQ (reference sequence). The J gene is TRBJ1-2, the V gene TRBV7-9, with TRBD1 matching 10 bases. This receptor was identified in a human donor in a cohort sampled during active COVID-19. The sample comprised peripheral blood. The CDR3 region has the DNA TGTGCCAGCAGCTGGACAGGGGGTACCCCCTATGGCTACACCTTC. Protein: CASSWTGGTPYGYTF.